These 6 T cell receptor beta chains came from one sample sequenced in a study of technical replicates of blood from a few donors (dated by TCRdb to about 2017). Library creation used the immunoSEQ multiplex PCR assay. The source is immuneACCESS, and TCRdb retained only in-frame sequences with V and J called. Part of the clones is not carried over; for the studies checked, unresolved V genes explain less than half of this, and the remainder is unexplained. The table for this sample lists 60,000 to 65,000 clones; 80% to 95% of them were counted only once. The leading ten clones occupy 4.3% of the sample. The sample was PBMCs. Source of these receptors: a human donor in good health. Some clones in this sample may be carry-over from other donors' samples.

The chain has TRBV25-1 and TRBJ2-3, with TRBD1 matching over 7 bases. The CDR3 sequence is 14 residues long. Germline V gene lookup returns CDR1 MGHDK and CDR2 SYGVNS. V shed 5 bases, J shed 6 bases, and the junction held 8 bases outside the gene matches. The CDR3 protein is CASSRAGGVDTQYF. The CDR3 nucleotides read TGTGCCAGCAGTCGCGCAGGGGGTGTGGATACGCAGTATTTT.

This chain uses TRBV11-2 with TRBJ2-2; the D gene is possibly TRBD2 (6 bases). The ends were cut back, 1 base at V and 4 bases at J, with 10 bases in the middle. This CDR3 region has 15 residues. CDR1 and CDR2 (germline): SGHAT, FQNNGV. The CDR3 region is CASSLGRGGTGELFF. In DNA, the CDR3 is TGTGCCAGCAGCTTAGGGCGGGGAGGCACCGGGGAGCTGTTTTTT.

The chain combines TRBV30 with TRBJ1-5; TRBD1 is a possible D gene (5 bases). The CDR3 loop spans 13 amino acids. Trimming took 1 base from V and 5 from J, leaving 9 bases between them. The germline CDR1 and CDR2 sequences are GTSNPN and SVGIG (reference sequence). The CDR3 here is CAWSAGRDQPQHF. The CDR3 DNA sequence: TGTGCCTGGAGTGCAGGGAGGGATCAGCCCCAGCATTTT. The entire variable domain, with the rest obtained from reference TRBV30 and TRBJ1-5, is as follows: SQTIHQWPATLVQPVGSPLSLECTVEGTSNPNLYWYRQAAGRGLQLLFYSVGIGQISSEVPQNLSASRPQDRQFILSSKKLLLSDSGFYLCAWSAGRDQPQHFGDGTRLSIL.

The V and J genes are TRBV7-2 and TRBJ2-7; 9 bases are shared with TRBD2. Germline V gene data show CDR1 as SGHTA and CDR2 as FQGNSA. The CDR3 spans 17 residues. The J segment lost 7 bases and the V segment lost 3 bases, leaving 16 bases of the junction unmatched. The CDR3 here is CASSFQAGTSISKEQYF. The CDR3 bases are TGTGCCAGCAGCTTCCAAGCCGGGACTAGCATCTCCAAGGAGCAGTACTTC. Full variable domain (rest looked up from reference TRBV7-2 and TRBJ2-7): GAGVSQSPSNKVTEKGKDVELRCDPISGHTALYWYRQSLGQGLEFLIYFQGNSAPDKSGLPSDRFSAERTGGSVSTLTIQRTQQEDSAVYLCASSFQAGTSISKEQYFGPGTRLTVT.

This chain joins TRBV18 and TRBJ2-7; 15 bases match TRBD2. Trimming removed 5 bases from V and 6 bases from J; junction bases left unmatched: 2. The V gene's germline CDR1 is KGHSH and CDR2 LQKENI. The CDR3 has 14 residues. This CDR3 reads CASSSGLAGGEQYF. CDR3 DNA: TGTGCCAGCTCATCGGGACTAGCGGGGGGCGAGCAGTACTTC.

The V and J genes are TRBV13 and TRBJ1-3; D remains unclear. The CDR3 covers 13 residues. CDR1 is PRHDT and CDR2 is FYEKMQ in the germline V gene (reference sequence). V was clipped by 5 bases and J by 2 bases, with 7 bases between them. The CDR3 sequence: CASSRIAGNTIYF. Written as DNA, the CDR3 is TGTGCCAGCAGCCGCATAGCTGGAAACACCATATATTTT.